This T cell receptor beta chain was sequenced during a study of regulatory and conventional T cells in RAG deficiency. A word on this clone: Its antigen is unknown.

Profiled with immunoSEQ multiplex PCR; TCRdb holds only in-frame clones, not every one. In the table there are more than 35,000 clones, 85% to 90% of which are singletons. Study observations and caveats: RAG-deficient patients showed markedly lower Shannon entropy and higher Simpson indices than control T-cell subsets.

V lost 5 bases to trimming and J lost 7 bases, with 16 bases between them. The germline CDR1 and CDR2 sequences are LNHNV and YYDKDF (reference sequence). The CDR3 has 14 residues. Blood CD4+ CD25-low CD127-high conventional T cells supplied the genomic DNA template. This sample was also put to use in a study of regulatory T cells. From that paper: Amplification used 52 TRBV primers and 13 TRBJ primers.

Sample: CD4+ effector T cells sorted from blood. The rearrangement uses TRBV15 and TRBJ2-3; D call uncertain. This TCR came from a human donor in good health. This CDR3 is CATSPTLTANTQYF. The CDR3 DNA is TGTGCCACCAGCCCGACTTTAACTGCGAATACGCAGTATTTT.